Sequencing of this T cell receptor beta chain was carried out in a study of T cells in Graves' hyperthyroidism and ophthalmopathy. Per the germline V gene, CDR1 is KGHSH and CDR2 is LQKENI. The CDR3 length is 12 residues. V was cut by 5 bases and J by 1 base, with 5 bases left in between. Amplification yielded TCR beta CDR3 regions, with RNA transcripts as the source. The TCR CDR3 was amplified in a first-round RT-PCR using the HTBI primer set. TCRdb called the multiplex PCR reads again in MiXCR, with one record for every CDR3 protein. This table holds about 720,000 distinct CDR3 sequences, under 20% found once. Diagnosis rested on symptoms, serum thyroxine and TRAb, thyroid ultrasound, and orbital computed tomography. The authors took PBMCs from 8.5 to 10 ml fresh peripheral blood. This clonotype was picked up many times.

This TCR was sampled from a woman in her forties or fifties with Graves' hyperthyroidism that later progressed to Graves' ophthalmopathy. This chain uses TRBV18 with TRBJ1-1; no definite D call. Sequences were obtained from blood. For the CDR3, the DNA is TGTGCCAGCTCAGACGCGAACACTGAAGCTTTCTTT. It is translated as CASSDANTEAFF.